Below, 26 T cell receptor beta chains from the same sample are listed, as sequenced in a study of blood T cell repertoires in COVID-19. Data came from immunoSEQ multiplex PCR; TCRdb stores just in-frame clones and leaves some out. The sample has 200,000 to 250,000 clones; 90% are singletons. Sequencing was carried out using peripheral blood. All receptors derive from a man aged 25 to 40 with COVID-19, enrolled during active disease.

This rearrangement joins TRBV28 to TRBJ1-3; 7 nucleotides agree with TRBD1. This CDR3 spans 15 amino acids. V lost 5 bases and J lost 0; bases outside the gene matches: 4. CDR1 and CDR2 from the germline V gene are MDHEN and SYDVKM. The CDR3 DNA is TGTGCCAGCAGTCTAGGGACAGCCTCTGGAAACACCATATATTTT. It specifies CASSLGTASGNTIYF.

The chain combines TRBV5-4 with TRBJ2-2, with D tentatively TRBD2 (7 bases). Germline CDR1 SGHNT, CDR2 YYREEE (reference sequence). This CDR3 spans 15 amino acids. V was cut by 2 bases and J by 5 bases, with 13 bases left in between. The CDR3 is CASSFGGAETGELFF. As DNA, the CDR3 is TGTGCCAGCAGCTTTGGGGGGGCCGAAACCGGGGAGCTGTTTTTT.

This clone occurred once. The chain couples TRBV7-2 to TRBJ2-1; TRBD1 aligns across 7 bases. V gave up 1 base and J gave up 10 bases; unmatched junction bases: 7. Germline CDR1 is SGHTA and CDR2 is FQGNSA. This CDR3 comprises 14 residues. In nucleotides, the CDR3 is TGTGCCAGCAGCTTAGGTGGAAAGGGGGCCGAGCAGTTCTTC. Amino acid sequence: CASSLGGKGAEQFF.

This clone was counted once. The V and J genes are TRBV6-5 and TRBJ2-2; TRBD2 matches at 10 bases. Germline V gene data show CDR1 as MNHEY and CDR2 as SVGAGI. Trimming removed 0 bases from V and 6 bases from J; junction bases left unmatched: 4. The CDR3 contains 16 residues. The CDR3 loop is CASSYSSGREAGELFF. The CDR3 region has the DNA TGTGCCAGCAGTTACTCCAGCGGGAGGGAGGCCGGGGAGCTGTTTTTT.

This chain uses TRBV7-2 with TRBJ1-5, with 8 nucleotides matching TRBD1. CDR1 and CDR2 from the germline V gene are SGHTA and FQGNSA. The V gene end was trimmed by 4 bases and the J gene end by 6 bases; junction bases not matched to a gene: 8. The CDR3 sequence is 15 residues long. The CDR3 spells CASSSPGGGGQPQHF. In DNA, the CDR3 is TGTGCCAGCAGCTCACCAGGGGGCGGGGGTCAGCCCCAGCATTTT.

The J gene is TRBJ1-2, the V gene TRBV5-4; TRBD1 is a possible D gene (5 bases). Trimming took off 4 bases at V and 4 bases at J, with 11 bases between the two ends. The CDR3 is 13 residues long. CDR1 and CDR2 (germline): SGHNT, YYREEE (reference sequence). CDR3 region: CASSPGGIYGYTF. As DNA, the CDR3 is TGTGCCAGCAGCCCGGGGGGGATCTATGGCTACACCTTC.

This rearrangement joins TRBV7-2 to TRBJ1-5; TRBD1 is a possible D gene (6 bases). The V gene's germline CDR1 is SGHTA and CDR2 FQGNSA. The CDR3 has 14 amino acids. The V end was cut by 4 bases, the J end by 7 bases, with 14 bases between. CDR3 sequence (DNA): TGTGCCAGCAGCTCGAGCAGGGGTGACCAGCCCCAGCATTTT. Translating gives CASSSSRGDQPQHF.

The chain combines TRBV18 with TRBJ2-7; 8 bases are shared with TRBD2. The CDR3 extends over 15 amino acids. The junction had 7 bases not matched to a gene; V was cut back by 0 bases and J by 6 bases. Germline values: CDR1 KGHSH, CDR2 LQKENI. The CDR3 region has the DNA TGTGCCAGCTCACCACCCAGCGGGAGTTTTCGCGAGCAGTACTTC. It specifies CASSPPSGSFREQYF.

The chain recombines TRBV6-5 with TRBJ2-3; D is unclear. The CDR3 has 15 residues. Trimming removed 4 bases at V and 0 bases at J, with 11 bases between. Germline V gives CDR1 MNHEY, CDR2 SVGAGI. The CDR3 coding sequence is TGTGCCAGCAGTTGGTCCAGGCTTAGCACAGATACGCAGTATTTT. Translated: CASSWSRLSTDTQYF.

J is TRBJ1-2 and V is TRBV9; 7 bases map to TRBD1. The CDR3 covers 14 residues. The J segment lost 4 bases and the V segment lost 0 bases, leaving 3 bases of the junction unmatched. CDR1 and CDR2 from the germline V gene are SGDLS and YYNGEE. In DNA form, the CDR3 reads TGTGCCAGCAGCGTAGAGACAGGGATCTATGGCTACACCTTC. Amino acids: CASSVETGIYGYTF.

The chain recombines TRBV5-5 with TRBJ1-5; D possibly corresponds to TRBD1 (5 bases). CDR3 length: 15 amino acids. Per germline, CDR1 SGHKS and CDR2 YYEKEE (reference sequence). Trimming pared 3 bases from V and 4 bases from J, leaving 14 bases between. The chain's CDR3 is CASSSNTGGNQPQHF. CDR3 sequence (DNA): TGTGCCAGCAGCTCAAACACGGGGGGGAATCAGCCCCAGCATTTT. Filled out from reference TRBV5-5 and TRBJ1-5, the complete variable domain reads DAGVTQSPTHLIKTRGQQVTLRCSPISGHKSVSWYQQVLGQGPQFIFQYYEKEERGRGNFPDRFSARQFPNYSSELNVNALLLGDSALYLCASSSNTGGNQPQHFGDGTRLSIL.

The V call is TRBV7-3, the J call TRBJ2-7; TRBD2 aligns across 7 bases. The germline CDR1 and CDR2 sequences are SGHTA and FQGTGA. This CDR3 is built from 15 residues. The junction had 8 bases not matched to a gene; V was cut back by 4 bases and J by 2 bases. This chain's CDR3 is CASSSHPSGTYEQYF. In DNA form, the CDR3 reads TGTGCCAGCAGCTCCCATCCGAGCGGGACCTACGAGCAGTACTTC. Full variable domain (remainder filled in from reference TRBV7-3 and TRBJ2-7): GAGVSQTPSNKVTEKGKYVELRCDPISGHTALYWYRQSLGQGPEFLIYFQGTGAADDSGLPNDRFFAVRPEGSVSTLKIQRTERGDSAVYLCASSSHPSGTYEQYFGPGTRLTVT.

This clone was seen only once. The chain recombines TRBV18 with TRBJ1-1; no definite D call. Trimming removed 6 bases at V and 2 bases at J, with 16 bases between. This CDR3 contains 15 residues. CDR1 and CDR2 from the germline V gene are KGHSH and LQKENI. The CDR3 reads CASSYSGSKNTEAFF. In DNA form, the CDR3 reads TGTGCCAGCTCTTACAGTGGATCCAAAAACACTGAAGCTTTCTTT.

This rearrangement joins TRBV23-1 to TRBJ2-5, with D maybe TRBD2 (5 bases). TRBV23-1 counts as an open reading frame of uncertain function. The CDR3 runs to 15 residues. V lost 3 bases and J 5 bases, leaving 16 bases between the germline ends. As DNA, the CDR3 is TGCGCCAGCAGTCATCCTGTACGGCGAGGGGAGACCCAGTACTTC. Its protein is CASSHPVRRGETQYF.

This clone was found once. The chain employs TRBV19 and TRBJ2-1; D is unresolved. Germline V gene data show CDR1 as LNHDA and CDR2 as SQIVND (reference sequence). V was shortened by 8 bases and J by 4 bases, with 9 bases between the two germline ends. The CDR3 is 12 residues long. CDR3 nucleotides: TGTGCCAGTCATGGCCGTTACAATGAGCAGTTCTTC. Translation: CASHGRYNEQFF. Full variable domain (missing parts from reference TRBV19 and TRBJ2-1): DGGITQSPKYLFRKEGQNVTLSCEQNLNHDAMYWYRQDPGQGLRLIYYSQIVNDFQKGDIAEGYSVSREKKESFPLTVTSAQKNPTAFYLCASHGRYNEQFFGPGTRLTVL.

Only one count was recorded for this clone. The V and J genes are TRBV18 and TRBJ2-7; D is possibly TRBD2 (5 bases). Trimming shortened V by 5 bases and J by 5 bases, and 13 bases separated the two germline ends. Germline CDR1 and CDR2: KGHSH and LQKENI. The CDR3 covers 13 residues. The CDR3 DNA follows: TGTGCCAGCTCATCAGACCCTAGCAACGAGCAGTACTTC. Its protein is CASSSDPSNEQYF.

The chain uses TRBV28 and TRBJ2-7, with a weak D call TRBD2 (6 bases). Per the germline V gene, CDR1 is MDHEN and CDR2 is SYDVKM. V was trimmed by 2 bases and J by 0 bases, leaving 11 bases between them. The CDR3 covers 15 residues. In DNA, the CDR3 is TGTGCCAGCAGTTTAATAGCGGTGGGCTCCTACGAGCAGTACTTC. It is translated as CASSLIAVGSYEQYF.

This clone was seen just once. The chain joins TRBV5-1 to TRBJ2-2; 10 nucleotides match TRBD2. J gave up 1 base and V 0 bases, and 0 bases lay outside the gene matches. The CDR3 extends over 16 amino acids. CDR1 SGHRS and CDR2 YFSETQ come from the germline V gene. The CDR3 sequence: CASSLGLAGNTGELFF. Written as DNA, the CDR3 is TGCGCCAGCAGCTTGGGACTAGCGGGGAACACCGGGGAGCTGTTTTTT.

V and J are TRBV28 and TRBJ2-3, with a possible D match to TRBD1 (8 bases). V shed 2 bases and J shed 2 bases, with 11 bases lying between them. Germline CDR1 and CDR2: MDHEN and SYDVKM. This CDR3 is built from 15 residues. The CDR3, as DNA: TGTGCCAGCAGTTTAACAGGGGGGGACACAGATACGCAGTATTTT. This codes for CASSLTGGDTDTQYF.

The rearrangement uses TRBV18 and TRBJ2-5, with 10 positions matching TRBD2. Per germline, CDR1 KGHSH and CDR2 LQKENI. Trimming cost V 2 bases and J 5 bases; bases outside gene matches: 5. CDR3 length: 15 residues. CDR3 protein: CASSPALAGVETQYF. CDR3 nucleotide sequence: TGTGCCAGCTCACCAGCCCTAGCGGGGGTGGAGACCCAGTACTTC.

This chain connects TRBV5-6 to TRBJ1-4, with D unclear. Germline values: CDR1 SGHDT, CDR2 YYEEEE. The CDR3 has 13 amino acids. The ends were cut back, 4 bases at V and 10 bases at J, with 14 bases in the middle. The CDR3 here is CASSNRAAGKLFF. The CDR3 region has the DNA TGTGCCAGCAGCAACCGGGCCGCGGGAAAACTGTTTTTT.

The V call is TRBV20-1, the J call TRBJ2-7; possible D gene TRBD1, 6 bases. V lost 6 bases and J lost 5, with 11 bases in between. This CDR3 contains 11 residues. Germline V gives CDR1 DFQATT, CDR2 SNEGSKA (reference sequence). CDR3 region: CSAKDSHEQYF. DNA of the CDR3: TGCAGTGCCAAGGACAGTCACGAGCAGTACTTC.

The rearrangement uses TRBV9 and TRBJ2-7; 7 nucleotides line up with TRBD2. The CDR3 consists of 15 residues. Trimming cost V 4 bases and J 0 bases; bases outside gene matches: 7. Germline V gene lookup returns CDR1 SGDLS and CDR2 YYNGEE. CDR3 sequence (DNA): TGTGCCAGCAGCCCGGCGGGCGGGGGCTCCTACGAGCAGTACTTC. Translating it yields CASSPAGGGSYEQYF.

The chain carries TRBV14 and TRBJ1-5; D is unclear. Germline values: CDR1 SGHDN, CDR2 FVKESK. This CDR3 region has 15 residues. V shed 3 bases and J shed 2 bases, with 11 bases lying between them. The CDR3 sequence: CASSQGVAGNQPQHF. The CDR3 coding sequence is TGTGCCAGCAGCCAGGGAGTGGCTGGCAATCAGCCCCAGCATTTT.

CDR3 in amino acids: CASSRTGNTYNEQFF. CDR3 DNA sequence: TGTGCCAGCAGCCGAACAGGGAACACCTACAATGAGCAGTTCTTC. The gene calls are TRBV9 and TRBJ2-1, with a weak D call TRBD1 (6 bases). Trimming removed 4 bases at V and 2 bases at J, with 13 bases between. This CDR3 has 15 residues. Germline V gives CDR1 SGDLS, CDR2 YYNGEE.

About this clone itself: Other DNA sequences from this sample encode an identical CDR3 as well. CDR3 sequence (DNA): TGTGCCAGCAGCGGTGATGGCTACACCTTC. Translating gives CASSGDGYTF. This chain uses TRBV2 with TRBJ1-2, with D unclear. CDR1 SNHLY and CDR2 FYNNEI come from the germline V gene. The CDR3 is 10 residues long. Deletions cut 6 bases from V and 6 bases from J, with 5 bases between.